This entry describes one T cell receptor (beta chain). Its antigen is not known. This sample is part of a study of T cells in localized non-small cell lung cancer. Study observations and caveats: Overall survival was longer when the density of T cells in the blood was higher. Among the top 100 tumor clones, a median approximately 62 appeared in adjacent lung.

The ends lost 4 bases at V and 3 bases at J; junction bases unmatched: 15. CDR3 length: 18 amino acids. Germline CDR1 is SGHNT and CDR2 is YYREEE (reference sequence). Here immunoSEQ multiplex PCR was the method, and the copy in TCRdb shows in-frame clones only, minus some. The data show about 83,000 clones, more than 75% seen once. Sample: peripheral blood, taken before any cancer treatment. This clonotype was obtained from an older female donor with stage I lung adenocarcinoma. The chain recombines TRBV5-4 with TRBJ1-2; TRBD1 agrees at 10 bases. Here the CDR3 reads CASSTRKPRQGADYGYTF. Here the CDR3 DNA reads TGTGCCAGCAGCACACGCAAACCCCGACAGGGGGCGGACTATGGCTACACCTTC.